The 15 T cell receptor beta chains presented below share a single source sample, sequenced in a study of regulatory T cells in long-lasting Graves disease. To make TCR beta libraries, researchers used iRepertoire HTBI primers and Arm-PCR of CDR3 regions. TCRdb fed the multiplex PCR reads into MiXCR, producing one record per CDR3 protein. The table includes about 620,000 distinct CDR3 sequences, 16% detected once. Time point noted: newly diagnosed GD, antithyroid drugs for less than 3 months. Making the TCR library involved RNA that had been extracted from PBMCs. These data were likewise used in another study, on T cells in Graves' hyperthyroidism and ophthalmopathy.

This material consisted of peripheral blood mononuclear cells (PBMCs), taken at new diagnosis, from a patient treated with antithyroid drugs. The origin of the receptors is a woman in her 30s with Graves disease.

This clonotype was counted ten times or more. The rearrangement links TRBV28 to TRBJ1-5; D is uncertain. The V gene lost 4 bases and the J gene lost 4 bases, with 8 bases spanning the gap. Germline CDR1 MDHEN, CDR2 SYDVKM. The CDR3 has 13 amino acids. The CDR3 bases are TGTGCCAGCAGTTCTCCCCCGAATCAGCCCCAGCATTTT. It translates to CASSSPPNQPQHF.

V usage is TRBV19 and J usage is TRBJ1-1, with no clear D. Trimming took 6 bases from V and 3 from J, leaving 11 bases between them. Germline V gene data show CDR1 as LNHDA and CDR2 as SQIVND (reference sequence). The length of the CDR3 is 13 residues. The CDR3 reads CASRLRIDTEAFF. The CDR3 DNA follows: TGTGCCAGTAGGCTCAGAATCGACACTGAAGCTTTCTTT.

This clonotype was seen many times. The chain recombines TRBV7-9 with TRBJ2-5; 8 bases fit TRBD1. Losses at the gene ends were 3 bases for V and 2 bases for J; bases not matched to a gene: 8. This CDR3 spans 16 amino acids. Germline V CDR1 and CDR2: SEHNR, FQNEAQ (reference sequence). CDR3 region: CASSFRGRKVQETQYF. The DNA of the CDR3 is TGTGCCAGCAGCTTCAGGGGGCGAAAAGTTCAAGAGACCCAGTACTTC.

The rearrangement joins TRBV15 to TRBJ1-5; possible D gene TRBD1, 5 bases. The V end lost 0 bases, the J end lost 3 bases, and 12 bases lay between the germline ends. The CDR3 is 16 residues long. Germline V gene sequence: CDR1 LNHNV, CDR2 YYDKDF (reference sequence). The CDR3 DNA is TGTGCCACCAGCAGAGATCTGTCAGGGCTCAATCAGCCCCAGCATTTT. Amino acid sequence: CATSRDLSGLNQPQHF.

This clonotype appeared a few times. V gene TRBV4-2 combines with J gene TRBJ2-2; 12 nucleotides line up with TRBD2. Germline V gene sequence: CDR1 LGHNA, CDR2 YNFKEQ. The CDR3 extends over 17 amino acids. V was clipped by 0 bases and J by 5 bases; unmatched bases: 4. In DNA, the CDR3 is TGTGCCAGCAGCCAAGAGACTAGCGGGAGCTTTACCGGGGAGCTGTTTTTT. It specifies CASSQETSGSFTGELFF.

This clonotype has only a few counts. V is TRBV5-1 and J is TRBJ2-7; tentatively, D is TRBD1 (6 bases). Trimming removed 2 bases from V and 2 bases from J, with 14 bases in between. The CDR3 is made up of 15 amino acids. From germline, CDR1 is SGHRS and CDR2 YFSETQ. The CDR3 nucleotides are TGCGCCAGCAGCTTAACACCGGGACAAGCCTACGAGCAGTACTTC. Protein sequence: CASSLTPGQAYEQYF.

This clonotype was recorded many times. The chain recombines TRBV6-5 with TRBJ1-1; D unresolved. V was clipped by 0 bases and J by 5 bases, with 10 bases between them. This CDR3 has 14 residues. CDR1 MNHEY and CDR2 SVGAGI come from the germline V gene. The CDR3 coding sequence is TGTGCCAGCAGTTACTCATACGGGTGGACTGAAGCTTTCTTT. Its translation: CASSYSYGWTEAFF.

V gene TRBV5-1 combines with J gene TRBJ2-2; tentatively, D is TRBD1 (5 bases). The CDR3 is made up of 15 amino acids. Trimming pared 0 bases from V and 3 bases from J, leaving 9 bases between. Germline assignment: CDR1 SGHRS and CDR2 YFSETQ. The CDR3 here is CASSLAGMHTGELFF. Written as DNA, the CDR3 is TGCGCCAGCAGCTTGGCAGGGATGCACACCGGGGAGCTGTTTTTT.

The chain recombines TRBV7-2 with TRBJ2-3, with D maybe TRBD1 (5 bases). The CDR3 contains 17 residues. Germline V lookup: CDR1 SGHTA, CDR2 FQGNSA. V lost 1 base and J lost 1, with 15 bases in between. CDR3 nucleotides: TGTGCCAGCAGCTTAGACCCCAACAGGTTTGGCACAGATACGCAGTATTTT. Amino acid sequence: CASSLDPNRFGTDTQYF.

This clonotype appeared a few times. V is TRBV6-2 or TRBV6-3 and J is TRBJ2-2; 7 bases line up with TRBD2. This CDR3 is 15 amino acids long. From germline, CDR1 is MNHEY and CDR2 SVGEGT. V shed 7 bases, J shed 5 bases, and the junction held 10 bases outside the gene matches. The CDR3 DNA follows: TGTGCCAGCACTAGCCGAGCGGGGATAACCGGGGAGCTGTTTTTT. Its translation is CASTSRAGITGELFF.

Of note for this clonotype: A much bigger clone sits one base away, suggesting this may be a read error. This chain connects TRBV5-1 to TRBJ1-1; D gene uncertain. Germline V gene data show CDR1 as SGHRS and CDR2 as YFSETQ. V was trimmed by 4 bases and J by 9 bases, leaving 13 bases between them. This CDR3 spans 12 amino acids. DNA of the CDR3: TGCGCCAGCAGCCCCGGGCGGGATCAAGCTTTCTTT. It specifies CASSPGRDQAFF. The full variable domain, rest sourced from reference TRBV5-1 and TRBJ1-1, is KAGVTQTPRYLIKTRGQQVTLSCSPISGHRSVSWYQQTPGQGLQFLFEYFSETQRNKGNFPGRFSGRQFSNSRSEMNVSTLELGDSALYLCASSPGRDQAFFGQGTRLTVV.

To note about this clonotype: A much larger clonotype is one base distant, so this may be a read error. CDR3 sequence (DNA): TGTGCCAGCAGTCCCATTTTTGGGACAGGGGATTTAAGTGAGCAGTTCTTC. It is translated as CASSPIFGTGDLSEQFF. V gene TRBV28 combines with J gene TRBJ2-3, with TRBD1 matching 10 bases. The DNA end is a closer match to TRBJ2-1, so the J assignment may be wrong. The V gene's germline CDR1 is MDHEN and CDR2 SYDVKM. The length of the CDR3 is 17 residues.

As regards this clonotype: A clone one base away is much larger, so this may be a read error. The genes are TRBV28 and TRBJ1-5; 9 bases fit TRBD1. The CDR3 has 15 residues. Germline V gene lookup returns CDR1 MDHEN and CDR2 SYDVKM. In nucleotides, the CDR3 is TGTACCAGCAGTTTAGGGACAGGGATCAGTCAGCCCCAGCATTTT. Translated: CTSSLGTGISQPQHF.

This clonotype was recorded many times. The chain links TRBV20-1 to TRBJ2-1; D is unclear. Germline V lookup: CDR1 DFQATT, CDR2 SNEGSKA (reference sequence). This CDR3 is built from 16 residues. Trimming removed 3 bases from V and 9 bases from J, with 24 bases in between. The CDR3 DNA reads TGCAGTGCTAGCAGAGTAGGGATGGGTTCTTTAGGTGAGCAGTTCTTC. Its protein is CSASRVGMGSLGEQFF.

This clonotype was picked up one time. The chain recombines TRBV4-1 with TRBJ1-2; 7 nucleotides line up with TRBD1. The V and J ends lost 4 bases and 7 bases, in that order; junction bases with no gene match: 12. The CDR3 is made up of 15 amino acids. Looked up from germline, CDR1 is MGHRA and CDR2 is YSYEKL. The CDR3 reads CASSPPGQPLFGYTF. CDR3 DNA: TGCGCCAGCAGCCCCCCGGGACAGCCTTTGTTTGGCTACACCTTC.